The 5 T cell receptor beta chains in this list originate from one sample, sequenced in a study of T cell changes during pregnancy in multiple sclerosis. Produced via immunoSEQ multiplex PCR; TCRdb's table is partial and in-frame only. Of about 59,000 clones in the sample, 93% were seen once. The input for sequencing was CD4+ T cells from peripheral blood mononuclear cells, taken before pregnancy. The source is a female donor with multiple sclerosis, enrolled in a pregnancy study.

The rearrangement links TRBV30 to TRBJ2-2; D not resolved. Deletions cut 4 bases from V and 4 bases from J, with 7 bases between. CDR1 and CDR2 (germline): GTSNPN, SVGIG (reference sequence). CDR3 size: 12 residues. Here the CDR3 DNA reads TGTGCCTGGACAGGTACCACCGGGGAGCTGTTTTTT. It specifies CAWTGTTGELFF.

The genes are TRBV7-2 and TRBJ2-2, with TRBD2 as a possible D gene (6 bases). The germline V gene has CDR1 SGHTA and CDR2 FQGNSA. The CDR3 runs to 13 residues. Trimming removed 6 bases at V and 4 bases at J, with 9 bases between. The CDR3 DNA is TGTGCCAGCAGGGGGAGGACCACCGGGGAGCTGTTTTTT. This gives the protein CASRGRTTGELFF. The full variable domain, with the rest looked up from reference TRBV7-2 and TRBJ2-2, is GAGVSQSPSNKVTEKGKDVELRCDPISGHTALYWYRQSLGQGLEFLIYFQGNSAPDKSGLPSDRFSAERTGGSVSTLTIQRTQQEDSAVYLCASRGRTTGELFFGEGSRLTVL.

The CDR3 DNA is TGTGCCAGCAGTCCTCCGGGACTAGCGGGATCGAACGAGCAGTACTTC. Protein product: CASSPPGLAGSNEQYF. The V gene is TRBV28, the J gene TRBJ2-7; 13 bases match TRBD2. The CDR3 is 16 residues long. Trimming cost V 5 bases and J 5 bases; bases outside gene matches: 9. Germline CDR1 MDHEN, CDR2 SYDVKM.

V and J are TRBV19 and TRBJ1-1, with 7 bases that match TRBD1. Trimming took 4 bases from V and 3 from J; bases not matched to a gene: 2. This CDR3 comprises 13 residues. Looked up from germline, CDR1 is LNHDA and CDR2 is SQIVND (reference sequence). CDR3 DNA: TGTGCCAGTAGTACCGACAGGGACACTGAAGCTTTCTTT. This translates into CASSTDRDTEAFF.

The V call is TRBV9, the J call TRBJ1-3; no definite D call. The germline V and J ends were trimmed by 0 bases and 4 bases, with 14 bases remaining between them. The germline V gene has CDR1 SGDLS and CDR2 YYNGEE. The CDR3 contains 16 residues. The CDR3 bases are TGTGCCAGCAGCGTAGGGCGGGAGGCCCGGGGAAACACCATATATTTT. It codes for CASSVGREARGNTIYF.